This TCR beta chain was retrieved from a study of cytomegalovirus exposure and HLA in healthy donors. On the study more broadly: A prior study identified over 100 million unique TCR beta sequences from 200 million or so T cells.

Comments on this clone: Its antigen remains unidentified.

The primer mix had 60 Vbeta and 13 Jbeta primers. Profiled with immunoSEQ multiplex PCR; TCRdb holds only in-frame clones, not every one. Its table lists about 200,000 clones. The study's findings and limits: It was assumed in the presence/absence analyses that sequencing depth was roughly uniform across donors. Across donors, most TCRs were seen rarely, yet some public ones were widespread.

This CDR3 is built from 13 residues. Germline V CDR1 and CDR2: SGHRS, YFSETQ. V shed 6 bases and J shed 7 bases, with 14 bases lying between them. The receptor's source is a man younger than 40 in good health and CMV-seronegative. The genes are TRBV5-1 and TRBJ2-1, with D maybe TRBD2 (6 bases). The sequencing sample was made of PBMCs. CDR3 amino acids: CASTAEGTNEQFF. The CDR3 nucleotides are TGCGCCAGCACGGCGGAGGGGACGAATGAGCAGTTCTTC. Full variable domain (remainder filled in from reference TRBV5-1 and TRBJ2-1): KAGVTQTPRYLIKTRGQQVTLSCSPISGHRSVSWYQQTPGQGLQFLFEYFSETQRNKGNFPGRFSGRQFSNSRSEMNVSTLELGDSALYLCASTAEGTNEQFFGPGTRLTVL.